The next 7 T cell receptor beta chains were all read from a single sample in a study of T cells in women clearing cervical HPV infection. Sequencing used immunoSEQ multiplex PCR; TCRdb keeps in-frame clones, though not all of them. The sample table sets out about 40,000 clones. Sequenced: blood buffy coat. Every receptor here comes from a woman aged 18-70 years with a cervical HPV16 infection that either progressed to CIN3+ or cleared (not recorded which).

As concerns this clone: The CDR3 end is not reached by the read, which stops 3 residues before it; the germline J gene fills it in. The rearrangement joins TRBV19 to TRBJ2-3, with 12 positions matching TRBD1. The CDR3 is made up of 15 amino acids. From germline, CDR1 is LNHDA and CDR2 SQIVND (reference sequence). The CDR3 bases that were read are TGTGCCAGTAGTCCTTCCGGGACAGGGGGCGGGCCG. Protein sequence: CASSPSGTGGGP. The full CDR3 protein reads CASSPSGTGGGPQYF.

As regards this clone: The DNA ends 3 residues before the CDR3 does, and the rest of the CDR3 is filled in from the germline J gene. The chain has TRBV5-5 and TRBJ1-2; D gene unclear. CDR3 length: 14 amino acids. Trimming left V 2 bases short and J 0 bases short, with 8 bases between. CDR1 SGHKS and CDR2 YYEKEE come from the germline V gene (reference sequence). The CDR3 spells CASSLDIANYGYTF. CDR3 DNA, as far as it was read: TGTGCCAGCAGCTTAGATATAGCTAACTATGGC.

Points on this clone: The DNA ends 3 residues before the CDR3 does, and the rest of the CDR3 is filled in from the germline J gene. This chain links TRBV20-1 with TRBJ2-2, with D tentatively TRBD2 (7 bases). Trimming removed 3 bases at V and 5 bases at J, with 13 bases between. This CDR3 is built from 14 residues. Germline assignment: CDR1 DFQATT and CDR2 SNEGSKA (reference sequence). CDR3 sequence: CSASEQGGTGELFF. CDR3 DNA (partial): TGCAGTGCTAGCGAACAGGGAGGGACCGGGGAG.

With respect to this clone: From the germline J gene comes the end of the CDR3, since the read stops 3 residues before it. The V call is TRBV2, the J call TRBJ2-1, with 13 bases that match TRBD2. CDR1 SNHLY and CDR2 FYNNEI come from the germline V gene. The CDR3 consists of 18 residues. The junction had 7 bases not matched to a gene; V was cut back by 5 bases and J by 0 bases. This CDR3 is CASSPGTSGASSYNEQFF. The covered CDR3 bases are TGTGCCAGCAGTCCCGGGACTAGCGGGGCTAGCTCCTACAATGAG.

Concerning this clone itself: The missing CDR3 end, 3 residues past where the read stops, is filled in from the germline J gene. The chain joins TRBV20-1 to TRBJ2-3, with 10 bases aligning to TRBD2. The CDR3 is made up of 15 amino acids. Losses at the gene ends were 0 bases for V and 5 bases for J; bases not matched to a gene: 5. CDR1 is DFQATT, CDR2 SNEGSKA, per germline (reference sequence). The CDR3 sequence: CSARDITSGKDTQYF. The sequenced CDR3 bases are TGCAGTGCTAGAGATATAACTAGCGGGAAAGATACG.

A remark on this clone: The DNA ends 3 residues before the CDR3 does, and the rest of the CDR3 is filled in from the germline J gene. In the same sample, other DNA sequences code for this CDR3. The chain links TRBV20-1 to TRBJ1-1; TRBD1 might be the D (6 bases). The germline CDR1 and CDR2 sequences are DFQATT and SNEGSKA (reference sequence). Deletions cut 6 bases from V and 1 base from J, with 9 bases between. This CDR3 spans 12 amino acids. The CDR3 DNA, read in part, is TGCAGTGCCCCGACAGGGAACACTGAA. Its translation: CSAPTGNTE. The full CDR3 reads CSAPTGNTEAFF.

On this clone itself: The read stops 3 residues short of the end of the CDR3; the missing end is completed from the germline J gene. The chain combines TRBV10-3 with TRBJ1-5; D may be TRBD1 (5 bases). There are 17 residues in the CDR3. Trimming pared 0 bases from V and 1 base from J, leaving 13 bases between. The V gene's germline CDR1 is ENHRY and CDR2 SYGVKD. The DNA read from the CDR3 is TGTGCCATCAGTGAGTCCGTCAGGGATGGAAGCAATCAGCCC. Protein sequence: CAISESVRDGSNQP. The CDR3 in its entirety is CAISESVRDGSNQPQHF.